This section outlines one T cell receptor beta chain sequence together with its context. Its antigen remains unknown. A second about 6 to 12 cycle PCR used barcoded and J-beta primers. TCRdb processed the 5' RACE reads anew with MiXCR; each CDR3 protein has one entry. The profile covers roughly 500,000 distinct CDR3 sequences, with 27% appearing a single time and about a fifth taken by the ten largest. The data were taken from a study of blood T cells in healthy people across ages. Overall study results and limits: What prevented conclusive comparison of naive and antigen-experienced cells was that PBMCs were unsorted.

The germline V gene encodes CDR1 SGHRS and CDR2 YFSETQ. The V end was cut by 4 bases, the J end by 7 bases, with 19 bases between. CDR3 size: 15 residues. Sequencing used blood. The sequence derives from a woman in her 70s in good health. This chain joins TRBV5-1 and TRBJ2-3, with a weak D call TRBD2 (5 bases). The CDR3 coding sequence is TGCGCCAGCAGCCGGATCCGGGGAGAGGGTCATACGCAGTATTTT. Protein: CASSRIRGEGHTQYF.